This T cell receptor beta chain comes out of a study of blood T cell repertoires in COVID-19. Looking at the study overall: COVID-19 samples from acute and convalescent phases originated in the United States, Italy and Spain. From T cells, B-cell-depleted T cells, or PBMCs came the material, which was cDNA or gDNA.

J lost 7 bases, V lost 8 bases, and 10 bases had no gene match. This CDR3 comprises 14 residues. Germline CDR1 MNHEY, CDR2 SMNVEV (reference sequence). As processed by the authors: Cell counts per sample came from amplifying reference gene primers. Clones were sequenced by immunoSEQ multiplex PCR, and TCRdb holds only the in-frame ones, with some missing. V and J calls plus clone size are reproduced from that table; the DNA served to infer D and trimming. The sample holds about 380,000 clones; around 85% are singletons and the top ten take around 3.4%. This sequence joins TRBV27 and TRBJ2-1, with TRBD2 matching over 8 bases. Input material: peripheral blood. The sequence was collected from a woman between 18 and 29 years old with acute or convalescent COVID-19. The CDR3 sequence: CASGGTRTTNEQFF. The DNA of the CDR3 is TGTGCCAGCGGGGGGACTAGAACGACAAATGAGCAGTTCTTC.